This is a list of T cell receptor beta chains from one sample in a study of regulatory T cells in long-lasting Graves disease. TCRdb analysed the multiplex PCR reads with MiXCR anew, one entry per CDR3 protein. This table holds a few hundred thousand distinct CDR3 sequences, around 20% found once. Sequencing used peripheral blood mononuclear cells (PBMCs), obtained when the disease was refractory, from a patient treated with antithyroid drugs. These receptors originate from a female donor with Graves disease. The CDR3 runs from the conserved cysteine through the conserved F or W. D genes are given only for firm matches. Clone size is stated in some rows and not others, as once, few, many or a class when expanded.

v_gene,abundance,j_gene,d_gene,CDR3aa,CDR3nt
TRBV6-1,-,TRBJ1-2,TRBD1,CASSEVDRGGYTF,TGTGCCAGCAGTGAAGTCGACAGGGGAGGCTACACCTTC
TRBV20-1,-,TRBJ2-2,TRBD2,CSARDPASGPTGELFF,TGCAGTGCTAGGGATCCCGCTAGCGGACCCACCGGGGAGCTGTTTTTT
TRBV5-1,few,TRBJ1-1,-,CASSWLTGVNTEAFF,TGCGCCAGCAGCTGGCTAACAGGAGTAAACACTGAAGCTTTCTTT
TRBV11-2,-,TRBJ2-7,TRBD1,CASSLGQGGLEQYF,TGTGCCAGCAGCCTCGGACAGGGGGGATTGGAGCAGTACTTC
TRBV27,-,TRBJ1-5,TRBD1,CASSTTGGVNQPQHF,TGTGCCAGCAGCACGACAGGGGGCGTCAATCAGCCCCAGCATTTT
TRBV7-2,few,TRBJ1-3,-,CASSLKGPSGNTIYF,TGTGCCAGCAGCTTAAAAGGGCCCTCTGGAAACACCATATATTTT
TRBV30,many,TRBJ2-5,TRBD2,CAWSAATSGKETQYF,TGTGCCTGGAGTGCGGCGACTAGCGGGAAAGAGACCCAGTACTTC
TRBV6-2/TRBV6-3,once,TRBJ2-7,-,CASSPAFSTVTYEQYF,TGTGCCAGCAGCCCGGCATTTTCGACAGTTACCTACGAGCAGTACTTC
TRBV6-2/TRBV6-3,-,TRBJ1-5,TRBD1,CASRDRVYQPQHF,TGTGCCAGCAGGGACAGGGTTTATCAGCCCCAGCATTTT
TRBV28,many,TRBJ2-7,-,CASSTAGKSPYEQYF,TGTGCCAGCAGTACCGCAGGGAAAAGTCCCTACGAGCAGTACTTC
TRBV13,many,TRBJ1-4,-,CASSLSLPGEKLFF,TGTGCCAGCAGCTTAAGTTTGCCGGGCGAAAAACTGTTTTTT
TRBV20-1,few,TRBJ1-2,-,CSARGRDHFDGYTF,TGCAGTGCTAGAGGCAGGGACCATTTCGATGGCTACACCTTC
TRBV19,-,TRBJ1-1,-,CASSIGSSNTEAFF,TGTGCCAGTAGTATAGGGAGTTCGAACACTGAAGCTTTCTTT
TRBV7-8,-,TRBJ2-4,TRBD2,CASSARGEVAKNIQYF,TGTGCCAGCAGCGCTCGGGGGGAGGTAGCCAAAAACATTCAGTACTTC
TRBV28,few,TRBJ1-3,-,CASSFGSGNTIYF,TGTGCCAGCAGCTTCGGCAGTGGAAACACCATATATTTT
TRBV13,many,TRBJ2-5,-,CASSLLTGREETQYF,TGTGCCAGCAGCCTCCTGACAGGGAGGGAAGAGACCCAGTACTTC
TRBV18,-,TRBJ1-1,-,CASSPQDSGVTEAFF,TGTGCCAGCTCACCGCAAGACAGCGGGGTCACTGAAGCTTTCTTT
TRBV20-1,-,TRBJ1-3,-,CSAHYESGNTIYF,TGCAGTGCCCATTACGAGTCTGGAAACACCATATATTTT
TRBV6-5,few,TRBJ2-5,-,CASSYSTAQETQYF,TGTGCCAGCAGTTACTCGACGGCCCAGGAGACCCAGTACTTC
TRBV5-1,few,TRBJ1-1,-,CASSLWDSNTEAFF,TGCGCCAGCAGCTTGTGGGATTCTAACACTGAAGCTTTCTTT
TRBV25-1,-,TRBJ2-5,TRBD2,CASSGPRETETQYF,TGTGCCAGCAGTGGACCGCGGGAGACAGAGACCCAGTACTTC
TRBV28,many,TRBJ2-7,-,CASSLVPGSEQYF,TGTGCCAGCAGTTTAGTCCCGGGGTCCGAGCAGTACTTC
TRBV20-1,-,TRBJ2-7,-,CSARQAIYEQYF,TGCAGTGCGCGACAGGCCATCTACGAGCAGTACTTC
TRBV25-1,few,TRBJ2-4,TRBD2,CASSSGGTKNIQYF,TGTGCCAGCAGCTCGGGGGGGACCAAAAACATTCAGTACTTC
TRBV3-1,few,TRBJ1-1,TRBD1,CASSQPTTGGIGSEAFF,TGTGCCAGCAGCCAACCGACTACAGGGGGCATCGGTAGTGAAGCTTTCTTT
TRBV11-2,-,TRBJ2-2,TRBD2,CASSTLRGANTGELFF,TGTGCCAGCAGCACCCTGCGGGGGGCGAACACCGGGGAGCTGTTTTTT
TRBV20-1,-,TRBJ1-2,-,CSARVGADFCGYTF,TGCAGTGCTAGAGTAGGGGCAGATTTTTGTGGCTACACCTTC
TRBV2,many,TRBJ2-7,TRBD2,CASSRGGLKSSGTSGEQYF,TGTGCCAGCAGTCGTGGGGGATTGAAGTCTAGCGGTACGTCGGGAGAGCAGTACTTC
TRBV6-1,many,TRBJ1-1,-,CASSHTSAGTRTSGKNTEAFF,TGTGCCAGCAGCCACACATCTGCCGGGACAAGGACTTCGGGGAAGAACACTGAAGCTTTCTTT
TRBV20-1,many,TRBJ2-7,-,CSAPRLGEQYF,TGCAGTGCTCCGCGGCTGGGCGAGCAGTACTTC
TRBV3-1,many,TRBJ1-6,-,CASSHGGPDTPLHF,TGTGCCAGCAGCCACGGTGGTCCGGATACACCCCTCCACTTT